This paragraph covers one TCR beta chain sequence. The entry originates in a study of blood T cell repertoires in COVID-19. Looking at the study overall: The cDNA or gDNA used as material had been derived from T cells, B-cell-depleted T cells, or PBMCs.

In the original analysis: Cell counts per sample came from amplifying reference gene primers. Using immunoSEQ multiplex PCR, the repertoire was profiled, and TCRdb retains in-frame clones only, with some absent. V, J and clone size reflect that table, while D and trimming were determined from the DNA. This sample carries roughly 160,000 clones, around 79% of them seen once, and the ten largest clones take around 8%. V shed 0 bases, J shed 5 bases, and the junction held 8 bases outside the gene matches. This CDR3 contains 16 residues. Per germline, CDR1 SNHLY and CDR2 FYNNEI. Those enrolled in Seattle joined during active infection and were followed longitudinally afterward.

This chain links TRBV2 with TRBJ1-2; 8 nucleotides agree with TRBD1. This TCR was sampled from a woman aged 55-70 years with COVID-19, enrolled during active disease. Sequencing was performed on peripheral blood. The DNA of the CDR3 is TGTGCCAGCAGTGAAGCGGGGGACAGGTGGAGGTATGGCTACACCTTC. It yields the protein CASSEAGDRWRYGYTF.